Listed below are T cell receptor beta chains from one sample, sequenced in a study of response to subunit inactivated influenza vaccine. TCRdb ran MiXCR on the RT-PCR reads and lists one entry per CDR3 protein. The profile shows roughly 700,000 distinct CDR3 sequences, over 11% of them singletons. The material was PBMCs from blood, obtained 14 to 15 days before vaccination. These receptors were collected from a man aged 50 to 60 who received an inactivated influenza vaccine. The CDR3 runs from the conserved cysteine through the conserved F or W. Fields, in order: J gene, V gene, CDR3 protein.

TRBJ2-1 TRBV5-1 CASSPGPPAYNEQFF
TRBJ1-2 TRBV30 CAWSPLPQANYGYTF
TRBJ1-3 TRBV5-1 CASSFDGNTIYF
TRBJ1-5 TRBV15 CATSRIPTNQPQHF
TRBJ1-1 TRBV29-1 CSVEDPSEAFF
TRBJ2-5 TRBV29-1 CSVELGTSQETQYF
TRBJ2-1 TRBV12-3/TRBV12-4 CASSLRGAGPYNEQFF
TRBJ2-7 TRBV14 CASSLGRGSYDQYF
TRBJ1-1 TRBV6-1 CASRTGRPPMNTEAFF
TRBJ2-5 TRBV6-2/TRBV6-3 CASRASGQETQYF
TRBJ1-2 TRBV12-3/TRBV12-4 CASREELAPHYGYTF
TRBJ2-3 TRBV7-2 CASSLLGGEDTQYF
TRBJ1-2 TRBV5-6 CASSPRGRGNGYTF
TRBJ1-4 TRBV7-8 CASSLEGTSATNEKLFF
TRBJ2-4 TRBV20-1 CSAKPGLLAKNIQYF
TRBJ1-5 TRBV7-2 CASSATGGGNQPQHF
TRBJ2-1 TRBV20-1 CSARGFRPAVAGAYNEQFF
TRBJ1-1 TRBV4-2 CASSQAPHPTGSTEAFF
TRBJ2-1 TRBV6-5 CASSSTGGLAGFRRGEQFF
TRBJ2-5 TRBV20-1 CSARGGAIFETQYF
TRBJ1-5 TRBV6-1 CASSGAGGQPQHF
TRBJ2-5 TRBV29-1 CSVSGTVKETQYF
TRBJ2-1 TRBV13 CASRNVYNEQFF
TRBJ1-1 TRBV7-2 CASSQFERPGAEAFF
TRBJ2-7 TRBV7-8 CASSLVMGTVHEQYF
TRBJ2-2 TRBV30 CAWRGLAGGELFF
TRBJ2-3 TRBV20-1 CSARSLRGITDTQYF
TRBJ1-3 TRBV3-1 CASSQDSSGNTIYF
TRBJ1-4 TRBV30 CAWSVVGEKLFF
TRBJ2-2 TRBV9 CASSVGQGAAGELFF
TRBJ1-2 TRBV6-1 CASRPQGTGAGYTF
TRBJ2-1 TRBV12-3/TRBV12-4 CASSDLGEQFF
TRBJ1-1 TRBV20-1 CSATEGTMNTEAFF
TRBJ2-7 TRBV7-6 CASSLKGHEQYF
TRBJ2-3 TRBV11-3 CASSSRLARDTQYF
TRBJ2-1 TRBV12-3/TRBV12-4 CASSWTGDPYNEQFF
TRBJ1-2 TRBV7-2 CASSSQPDTSYTF
TRBJ2-7 TRBV9 CASSVDGTSGNWQYF
TRBJ2-5 TRBV7-6 CASSSGPNQETQYF
TRBJ2-7 TRBV18 CASSILAGGTYEQYF
TRBJ2-2 TRBV6-2/TRBV6-3 CASSYRTGTGDTGELFF
TRBJ2-7 TRBV11-2 CASSTGAGAAYEQYF
TRBJ2-5 TRBV3-1 CATNPSSHQETQYF
TRBJ2-1 TRBV3-1 CASSQTGGRDEQFF
TRBJ2-1 TRBV30 CAWSDSPPRDEQFF
TRBJ1-1 TRBV12-3/TRBV12-4 CASSFGPNTEAFF
TRBJ2-3 TRBV4-3 CASSQDRWGLDTQYF